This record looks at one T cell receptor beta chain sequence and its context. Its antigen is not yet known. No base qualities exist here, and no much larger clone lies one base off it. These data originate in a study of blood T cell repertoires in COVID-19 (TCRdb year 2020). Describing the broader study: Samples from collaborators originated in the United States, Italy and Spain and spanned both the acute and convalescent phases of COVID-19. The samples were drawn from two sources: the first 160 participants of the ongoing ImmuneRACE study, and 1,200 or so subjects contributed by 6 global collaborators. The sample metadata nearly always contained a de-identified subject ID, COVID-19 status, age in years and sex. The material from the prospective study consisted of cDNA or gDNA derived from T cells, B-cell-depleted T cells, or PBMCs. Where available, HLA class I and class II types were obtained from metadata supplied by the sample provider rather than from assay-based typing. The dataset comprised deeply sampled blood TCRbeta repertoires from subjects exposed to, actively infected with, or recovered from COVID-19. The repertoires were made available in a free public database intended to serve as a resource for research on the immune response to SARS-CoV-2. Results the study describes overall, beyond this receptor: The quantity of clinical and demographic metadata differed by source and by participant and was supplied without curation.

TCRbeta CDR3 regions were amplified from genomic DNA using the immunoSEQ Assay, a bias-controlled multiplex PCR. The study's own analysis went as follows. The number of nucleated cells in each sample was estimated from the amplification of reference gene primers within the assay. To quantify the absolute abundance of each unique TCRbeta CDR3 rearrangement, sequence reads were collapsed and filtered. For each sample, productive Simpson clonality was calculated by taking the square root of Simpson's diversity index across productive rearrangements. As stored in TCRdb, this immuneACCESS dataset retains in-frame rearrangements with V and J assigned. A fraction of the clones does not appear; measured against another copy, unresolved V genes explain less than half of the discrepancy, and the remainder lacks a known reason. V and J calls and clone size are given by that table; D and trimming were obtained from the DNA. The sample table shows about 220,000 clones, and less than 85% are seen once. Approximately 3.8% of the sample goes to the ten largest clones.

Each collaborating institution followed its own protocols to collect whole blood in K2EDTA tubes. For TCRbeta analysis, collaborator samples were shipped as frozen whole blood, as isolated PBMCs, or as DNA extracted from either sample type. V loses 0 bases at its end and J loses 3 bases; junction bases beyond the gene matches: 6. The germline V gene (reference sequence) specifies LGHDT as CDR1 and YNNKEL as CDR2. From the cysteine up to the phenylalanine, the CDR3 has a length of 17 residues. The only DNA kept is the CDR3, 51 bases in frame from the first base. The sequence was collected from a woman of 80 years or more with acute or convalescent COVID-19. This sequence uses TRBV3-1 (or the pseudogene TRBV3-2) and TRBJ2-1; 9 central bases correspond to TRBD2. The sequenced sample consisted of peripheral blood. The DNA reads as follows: TGTGCCAGCAGCCAAGATCGAGCAGCGGGGGGCTACAATGAGCAGTTCTTC. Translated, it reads CASSQDRAAGGYNEQFF.